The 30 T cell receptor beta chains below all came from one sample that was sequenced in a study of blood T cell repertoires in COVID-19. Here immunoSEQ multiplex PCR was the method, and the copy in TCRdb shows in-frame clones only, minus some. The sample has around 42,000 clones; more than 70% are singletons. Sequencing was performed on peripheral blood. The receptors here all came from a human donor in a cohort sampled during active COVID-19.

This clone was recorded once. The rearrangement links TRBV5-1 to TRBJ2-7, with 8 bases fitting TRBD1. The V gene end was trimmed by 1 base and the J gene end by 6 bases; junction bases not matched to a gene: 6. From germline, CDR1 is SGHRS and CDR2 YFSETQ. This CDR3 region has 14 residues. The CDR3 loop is CASSLRQGAGEQYF. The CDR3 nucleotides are TGCGCCAGCAGCTTGCGGCAGGGGGCCGGCGAGCAGTACTTC.

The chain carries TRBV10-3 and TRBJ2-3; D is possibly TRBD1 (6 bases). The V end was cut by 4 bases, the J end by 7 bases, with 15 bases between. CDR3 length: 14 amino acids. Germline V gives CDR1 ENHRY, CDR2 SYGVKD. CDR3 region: CAISGGPYTNTQYF. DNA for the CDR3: TGTGCCATCAGTGGGGGGCCCTATACCAATACGCAGTATTTT.

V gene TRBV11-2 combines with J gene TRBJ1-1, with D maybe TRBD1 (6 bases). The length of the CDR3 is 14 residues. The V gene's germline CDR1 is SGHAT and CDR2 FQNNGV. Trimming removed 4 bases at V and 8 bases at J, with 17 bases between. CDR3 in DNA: TGTGCCAGCAGCTATGCCCCCTTACAGGGAGAAGCTTTCTTT. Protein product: CASSYAPLQGEAFF.

The chain's CDR3 is CSVVRAGYGYTF. The DNA of the CDR3 is TGCAGCGTTGTCAGGGCTGGGTATGGCTACACCTTC. The gene calls are TRBV29-1 and TRBJ1-2, with D possibly TRBD1 on 5 matching bases. V dropped 4 bases and J dropped 5 bases, with 11 bases sitting between them. Germline values: CDR1 SQVTM, CDR2 ANQGSEA. The CDR3 is 12 residues long.

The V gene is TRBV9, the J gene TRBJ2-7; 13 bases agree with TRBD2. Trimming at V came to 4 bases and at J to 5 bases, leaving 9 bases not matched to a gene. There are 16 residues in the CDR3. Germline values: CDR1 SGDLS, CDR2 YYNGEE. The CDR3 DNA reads TGTGCCAGCAGCCCCCGACTAGCGGGAGGTCGGAACGAGCAGTACTTC. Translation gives CASSPRLAGGRNEQYF.

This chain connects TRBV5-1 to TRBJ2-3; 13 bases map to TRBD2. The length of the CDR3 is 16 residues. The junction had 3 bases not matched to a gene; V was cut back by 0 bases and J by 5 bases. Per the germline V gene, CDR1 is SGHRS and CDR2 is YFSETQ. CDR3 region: CASSLGGTSGEDTQYF. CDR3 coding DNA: TGCGCCAGCAGCTTGGGGGGGACTAGCGGGGAAGATACGCAGTATTTT.

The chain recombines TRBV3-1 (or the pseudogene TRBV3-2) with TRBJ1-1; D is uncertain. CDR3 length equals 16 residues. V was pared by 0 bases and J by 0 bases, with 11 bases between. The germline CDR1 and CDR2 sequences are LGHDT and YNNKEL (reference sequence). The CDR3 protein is CASSQDFISMNTEAFF. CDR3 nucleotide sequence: TGTGCCAGCAGCCAAGACTTCATAAGCATGAACACTGAAGCTTTCTTT.

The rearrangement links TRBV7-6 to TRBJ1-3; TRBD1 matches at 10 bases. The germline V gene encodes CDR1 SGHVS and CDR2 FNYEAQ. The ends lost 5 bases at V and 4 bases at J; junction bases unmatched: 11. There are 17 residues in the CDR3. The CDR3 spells CASSRTLGQGTGNTIYF. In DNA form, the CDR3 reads TGTGCCAGCAGCCGCACCTTGGGACAGGGGACCGGAAACACCATATATTTT.

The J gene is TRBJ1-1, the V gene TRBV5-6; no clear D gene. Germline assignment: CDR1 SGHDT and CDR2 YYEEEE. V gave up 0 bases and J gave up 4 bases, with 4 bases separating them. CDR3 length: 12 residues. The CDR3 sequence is CASSLVSTEAFF. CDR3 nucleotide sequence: TGTGCCAGCAGCTTGGTGAGCACTGAAGCTTTCTTT.

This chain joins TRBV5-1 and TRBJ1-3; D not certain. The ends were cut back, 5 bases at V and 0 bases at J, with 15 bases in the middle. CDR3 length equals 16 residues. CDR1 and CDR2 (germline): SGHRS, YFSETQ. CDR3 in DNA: TGCGCCAGCAGACCTGGACTGCGAGACTCTGGAAACACCATATATTTT. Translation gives CASRPGLRDSGNTIYF. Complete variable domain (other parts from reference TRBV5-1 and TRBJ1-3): KAGVTQTPRYLIKTRGQQVTLSCSPISGHRSVSWYQQTPGQGLQFLFEYFSETQRNKGNFPGRFSGRQFSNSRSEMNVSTLELGDSALYLCASRPGLRDSGNTIYFGEGSWLTVV.

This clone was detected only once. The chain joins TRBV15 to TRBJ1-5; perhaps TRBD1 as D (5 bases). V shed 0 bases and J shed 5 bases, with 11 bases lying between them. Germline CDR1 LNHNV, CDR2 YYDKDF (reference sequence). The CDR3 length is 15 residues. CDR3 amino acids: CATSRESGDHQPQHF. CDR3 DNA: TGTGCCACCAGCAGAGAGTCGGGGGACCATCAGCCCCAGCATTTT.

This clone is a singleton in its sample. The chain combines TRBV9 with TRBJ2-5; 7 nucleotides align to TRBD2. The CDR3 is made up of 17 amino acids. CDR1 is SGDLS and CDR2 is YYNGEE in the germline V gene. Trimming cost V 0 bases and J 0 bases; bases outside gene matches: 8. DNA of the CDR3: TGTGCCAGCAGCGTAGCTGGGGGGGGGAGGTACCAAGAGACCCAGTACTTC. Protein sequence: CASSVAGGGRYQETQYF.

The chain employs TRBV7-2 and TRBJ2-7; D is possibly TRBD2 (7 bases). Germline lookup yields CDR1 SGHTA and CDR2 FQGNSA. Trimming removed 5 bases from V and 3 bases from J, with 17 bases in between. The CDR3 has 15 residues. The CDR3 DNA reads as TGTGCCAGCAGCCTCGGCTTCGGGGGGCTCTACGAGCAGTACTTC. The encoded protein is CASSLGFGGLYEQYF.

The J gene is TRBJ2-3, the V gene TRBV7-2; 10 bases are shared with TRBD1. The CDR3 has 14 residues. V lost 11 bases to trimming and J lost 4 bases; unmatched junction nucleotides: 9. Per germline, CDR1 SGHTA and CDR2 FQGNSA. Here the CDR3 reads CAGARTGGPDTQYF. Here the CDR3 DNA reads TGTGCCGGGGCGCGGACAGGGGGTCCAGATACGCAGTATTTT.

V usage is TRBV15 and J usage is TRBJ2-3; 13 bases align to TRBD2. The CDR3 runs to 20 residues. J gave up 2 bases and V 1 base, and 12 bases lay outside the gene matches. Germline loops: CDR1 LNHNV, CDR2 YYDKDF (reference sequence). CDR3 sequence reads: CATSRAIGLAGAPHTDTQYF. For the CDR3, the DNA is TGTGCCACCAGCAGAGCTATAGGACTAGCGGGGGCCCCTCACACAGATACGCAGTATTTT. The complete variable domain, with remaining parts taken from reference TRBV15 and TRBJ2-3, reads DAMVIQNPRYQVTQFGKPVTLSCSQTLNHNVMYWYQQKSSQAPKLLFHYYDKDFNNEADTPDNFQSRRPNTSFCFLDIRSPGLGDTAMYLCATSRAIGLAGAPHTDTQYFGPGTRLTVL.

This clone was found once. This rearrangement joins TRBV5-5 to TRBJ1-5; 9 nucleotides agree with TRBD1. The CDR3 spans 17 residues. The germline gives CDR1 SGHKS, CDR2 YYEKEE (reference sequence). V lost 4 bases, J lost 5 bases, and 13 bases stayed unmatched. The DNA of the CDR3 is TGTGCCAGCAGCAAGGCTACACAGGGGGCTGCGGATCAGCCCCAGCATTTT. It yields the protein CASSKATQGAADQPQHF.

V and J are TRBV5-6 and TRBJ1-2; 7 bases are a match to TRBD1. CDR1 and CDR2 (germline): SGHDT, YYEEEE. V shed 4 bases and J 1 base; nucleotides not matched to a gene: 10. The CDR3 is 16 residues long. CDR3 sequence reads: CASSPWDRTFNYGYTF. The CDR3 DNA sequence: TGTGCCAGCAGCCCATGGGACAGAACCTTTAACTATGGCTACACCTTC.

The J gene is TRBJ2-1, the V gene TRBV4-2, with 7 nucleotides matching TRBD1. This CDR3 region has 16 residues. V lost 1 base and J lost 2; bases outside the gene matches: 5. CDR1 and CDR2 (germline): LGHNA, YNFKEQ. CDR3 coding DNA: TGTGCCAGCAGCCAAGGGGCAGGGGGTCCCTACAATGAGCAGTTCTTC. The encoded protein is CASSQGAGGPYNEQFF.

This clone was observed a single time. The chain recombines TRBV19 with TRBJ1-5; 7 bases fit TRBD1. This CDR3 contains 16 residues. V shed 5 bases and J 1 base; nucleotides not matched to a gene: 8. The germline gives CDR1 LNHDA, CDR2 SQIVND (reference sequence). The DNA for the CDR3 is TGTGCCAGTAGTCTAAGACAGGGTATAAGCAATCAGCCCCAGCATTTT. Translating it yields CASSLRQGISNQPQHF.

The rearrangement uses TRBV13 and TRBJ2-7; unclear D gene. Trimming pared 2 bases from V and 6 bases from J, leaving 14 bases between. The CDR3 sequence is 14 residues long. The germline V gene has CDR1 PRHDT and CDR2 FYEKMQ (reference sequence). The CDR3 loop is CASSLTGGVREQYF. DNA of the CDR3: TGTGCCAGCAGCTTAACCGGCGGAGTCCGCGAGCAGTACTTC.

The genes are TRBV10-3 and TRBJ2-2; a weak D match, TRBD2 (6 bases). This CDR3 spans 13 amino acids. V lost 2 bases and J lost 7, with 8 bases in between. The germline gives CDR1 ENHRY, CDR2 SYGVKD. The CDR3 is CAISEGRGGELFF. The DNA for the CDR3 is TGTGCCATCAGTGAGGGGCGGGGCGGGGAGCTGTTTTTT.

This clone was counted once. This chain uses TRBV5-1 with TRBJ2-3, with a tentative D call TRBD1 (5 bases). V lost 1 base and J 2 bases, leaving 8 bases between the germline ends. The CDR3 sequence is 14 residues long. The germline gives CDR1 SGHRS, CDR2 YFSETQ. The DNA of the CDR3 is TGCGCCAGCAGCTTGTCAGGGCCCACAGATACGCAGTATTTT. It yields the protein CASSLSGPTDTQYF.

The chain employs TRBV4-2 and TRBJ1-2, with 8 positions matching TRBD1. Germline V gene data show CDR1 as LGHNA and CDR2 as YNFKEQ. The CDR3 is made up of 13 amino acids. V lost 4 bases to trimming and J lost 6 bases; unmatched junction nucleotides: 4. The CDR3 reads CASSPQGENGYTF. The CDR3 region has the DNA TGTGCCAGCAGCCCACAGGGGGAGAATGGCTACACCTTC.

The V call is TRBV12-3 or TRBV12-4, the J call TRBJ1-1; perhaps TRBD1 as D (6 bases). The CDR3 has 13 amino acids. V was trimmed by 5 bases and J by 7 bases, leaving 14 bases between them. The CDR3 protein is CASSPDRPSEAFF. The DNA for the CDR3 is TGTGCCAGCAGTCCAGACAGGCCTAGTGAAGCTTTCTTT.

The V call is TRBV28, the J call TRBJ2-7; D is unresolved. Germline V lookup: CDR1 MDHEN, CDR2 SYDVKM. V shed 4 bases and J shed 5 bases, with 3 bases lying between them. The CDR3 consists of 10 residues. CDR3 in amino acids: CASSSDEQYF. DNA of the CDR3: TGTGCCAGCAGTTCGGACGAGCAGTACTTC. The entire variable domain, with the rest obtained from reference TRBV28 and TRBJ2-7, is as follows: DVKVTQSSRYLVKRTGEKVFLECVQDMDHENMFWYRQDPGLGLRLIYFSYDVKMKEKGDIPEGYSVSREKKERFSLILESASTNQTSMYLCASSSDEQYFGPGTRLTVT.

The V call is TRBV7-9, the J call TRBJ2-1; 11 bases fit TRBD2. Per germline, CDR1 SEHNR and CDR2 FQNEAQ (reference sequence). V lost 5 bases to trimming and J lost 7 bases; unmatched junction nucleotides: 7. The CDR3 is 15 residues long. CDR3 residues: CASSPQLAGGNEQFF. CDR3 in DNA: TGTGCCAGCAGCCCCCAGCTAGCGGGGGGAAATGAGCAGTTCTTC. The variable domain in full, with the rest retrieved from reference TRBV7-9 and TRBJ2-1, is DTGVSQNPRHKITKRGQNVTFRCDPISEHNRLYWYRQTLGQGPEFLTYFQNEAQLEKSRLLSDRFSAERPKGSFSTLEIQRTEQGDSAMYLCASSPQLAGGNEQFFGPGTRLTVL.

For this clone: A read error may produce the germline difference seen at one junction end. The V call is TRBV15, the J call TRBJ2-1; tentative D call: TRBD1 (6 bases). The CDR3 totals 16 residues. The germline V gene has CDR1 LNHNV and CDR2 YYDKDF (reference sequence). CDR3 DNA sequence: TGTGCCACCAGCCGAGACAGGTTCAGCTCCTACAATGAGCAGTTCTTC. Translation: CATSRDRFSSYNEQFF.

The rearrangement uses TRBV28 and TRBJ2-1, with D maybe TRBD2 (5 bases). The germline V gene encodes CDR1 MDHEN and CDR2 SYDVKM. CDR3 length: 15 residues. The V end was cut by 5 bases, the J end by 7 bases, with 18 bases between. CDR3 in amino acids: CASSTPAGVRNEQFF. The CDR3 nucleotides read TGTGCCAGCAGTACGCCGGCGGGCGTTCGGAATGAGCAGTTCTTC.

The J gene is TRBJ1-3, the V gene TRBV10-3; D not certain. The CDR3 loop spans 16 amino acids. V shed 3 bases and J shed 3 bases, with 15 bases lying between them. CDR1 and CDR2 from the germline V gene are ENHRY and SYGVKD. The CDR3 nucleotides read TGTGCCATCAGTGAAGGTGGGCCCCTGTTTGGAAACACCATATATTTT. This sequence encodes CAISEGGPLFGNTIYF.

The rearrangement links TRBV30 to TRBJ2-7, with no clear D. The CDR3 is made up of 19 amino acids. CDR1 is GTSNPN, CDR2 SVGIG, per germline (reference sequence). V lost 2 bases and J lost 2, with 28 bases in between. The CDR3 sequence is CAWSPPPWRRESLTYEQYF. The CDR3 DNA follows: TGTGCCTGGAGTCCCCCCCCTTGGAGACGCGAAAGCCTAACCTACGAGCAGTACTTC.